This TCR beta chain was sequenced in a study of blood T cells in healthy people across ages. This clonotype showed up just a few times. The CDR3 length is 15 residues. After removal of 0 bases from V and 3 bases from J, the junction contained 6 bases not matched to a gene. The V gene's germline CDR1 is SGHRS and CDR2 YFSETQ. Then a second PCR, running about 6 to 11 cycles, was carried out with a sample-barcoded 5' primer and a J-beta primer mix. TCRdb recomputed calls from the 5' RACE reads with MiXCR, one row per CDR3 protein. The table has 800,000 to 950,000 distinct CDR3 sequences, 25% to 30% seen once. The data were also submitted as part of a second study, on T cells of mothers and their children.

The chain is built from TRBV5-1 and TRBJ2-7, with 7 bases identical to TRBD1. What was sequenced was blood. This TCR was sampled from a woman aged 40 to 49 in good health. The CDR3 region is CASSLVIGGGYEQYF. The CDR3 coding sequence is TGCGCCAGCAGCTTGGTGATAGGGGGCGGCTACGAGCAGTACTTC.